This T cell receptor (beta chain) came from a study of cytomegalovirus exposure and HLA in healthy donors. The wider study: According to later analysis, the same platform produced the 110 or so validation and about 630 first-cohort repertoires.

TCRdb's table, derived via immunoSEQ multiplex PCR, lists solely in-frame clones and lacks some. The sample has fewer than 200,000 clones, approximately 86% seen once. V dropped 5 bases and J dropped 4 bases, with 6 bases sitting between them. Germline V lookup: CDR1 SGHNT, CDR2 YENEEA. The CDR3 runs to 12 residues. This sequence was found in a man younger than 45 in good health and CMV-seropositive. V is TRBV11-3 and J is TRBJ2-1; D call uncertain. What was sequenced was PBMCs. CDR3 region: CASSTRYNEQFF. CDR3 nucleotide sequence: TGTGCCAGCAGCACCCGGTACAATGAGCAGTTCTTC.